This TCR beta chain was sequenced in a study of blood T cell repertoires in COVID-19 (dated by TCRdb to 2018 to 2020). A note on the overall study: Collaborator samples came from the United States, Italy and Spain and covered acute and convalescent phases of COVID-19. Deeply sampled blood TCRbeta repertoires from subjects exposed to, actively infected with, or recovered from COVID-19 were included in the dataset. Where available, HLA class I and class II types were taken from metadata supplied by the sample provider and were not determined by assay-based typing. Sample metadata almost always included a de-identified subject ID, COVID-19 status, age in years and sex. Samples came from the ongoing ImmuneRACE study (first 160 participants) plus 1,254 subjects from 6 global collaborators. The prospective study material was composed of cDNA or gDNA derived from T cells, B-cell-depleted T cells, or PBMCs. A freely available public database, intended as a resource for researchers studying the immune response to SARS-CoV-2, is where the repertoires were released. Broader findings and caveats from the paper: How much clinical and demographic metadata was included differed by source and by participant, and the metadata was provided uncurated.

Collaborating institutions collected whole blood in K2EDTA tubes following their own protocols. For TCRbeta analysis, collaborators shipped samples as frozen whole blood, isolated PBMCs, or DNA extracted from either of those sample types. The CDR3 holds 13 amino acids from the cysteine to the phenylalanine. The sequence is cut down to CDR3 DNA, 39 bases in frame from base 1. The trim is 3 bases for V and 5 bases for J, with a gap of 10 bases between the germline ends. From the germline V gene, CDR1 is MGHRA and CDR2 is YSYEKL. The immunoSEQ Assay, a bias-controlled multiplex PCR, was used to amplify TCRbeta CDR3 regions from genomic DNA. The study's own analysis went as follows. The number of nucleated cells in each sample was estimated by amplification of reference gene primers within the assay. To quantify the absolute abundance of each unique TCRbeta CDR3 rearrangement, sequence reads were collapsed and filtered. For each sample, productive Simpson clonality was calculated as the square root of Simpson's diversity index over productive rearrangements. TCRdb retrieved this table from immuneACCESS and kept in-frame rearrangements only. Not all clones are present; in checked studies, unresolved V genes account for under half, and no reason is known for the remainder. D and trimming come from the DNA, and the V and J calls and clone size come from that table. In all, the sample holds 95,000 to 150,000 clones, and approximately 82% of those were seen once. Of the sample, under 6% falls within the top ten clones.

As for this clone: The clone's antigen remains unknown. No per-base quality is available; no much larger clone lies one base away.

Sequenced material: peripheral blood. The source of this sequence is a man older than 75 with active or convalescent COVID-19. The chain links TRBV4-1 with TRBJ1-1, with no reliable assignment of the D segment. The DNA sequence is given as TGCGCCAGCAGCCAGGGCCGGGGAACTGAAGCTTTCTTT. Translation gives CASSQGRGTEAFF.